The next 20 T cell receptor beta chains were all read from a single sample in a study of breast tumors, draining lymph nodes, adjacent tissues. TCRdb processed the multiplex PCR reads anew with MiXCR; each CDR3 protein has one entry. This sample yields 66,000 or so distinct CDR3 sequences, of which roughly 44% are seen a single time; roughly 8.1% belongs to the top ten. What was sequenced was breast tumor tissue. These TCRs come from a female donor with breast cancer. Some clones in this sample may be carry-over from other donors' samples.

The table lists this clonotype with many counts. The V gene is TRBV4-1, the J gene TRBJ2-5; 7 bases agree with TRBD1. V shed 1 base and J 4 bases; nucleotides not matched to a gene: 0. This CDR3 comprises 13 residues. The germline V gene encodes CDR1 MGHRA and CDR2 YSYEKL. The DNA of the CDR3 is TGCGCCAGCAGCCAAGGGACAGGAGAGACCCAGTACTTC. It translates to CASSQGTGETQYF.

In this sample, this clonotype turned up many times. The chain uses TRBV6-5 and TRBJ1-2, with TRBD1 identical over 12 bases. CDR3 length: 14 residues. Germline CDR1 reads MNHEY; CDR2 reads SVGAGI. Unmatched junction bases numbered 4, after V lost 5 bases and J lost 6 bases. The DNA for the CDR3 is TGTGCCAGCAGTCACCGGGACAGGGGGCATGGCTACACCTTC. Amino acids: CASSHRDRGHGYTF.

In this sample, this clonotype turned up many times. The chain couples TRBV28 to TRBJ1-4; weak D call: TRBD1 (5 bases). This CDR3 region has 12 residues. Per the germline V gene, CDR1 is MDHEN and CDR2 is SYDVKM. V shed 6 bases and J shed 7 bases, with 9 bases lying between them. In DNA form, the CDR3 reads TGTGCCAGCAGGGGGACCCTTGAAAAACTGTTTTTT. Translation gives CASRGTLEKLFF. Full variable domain (missing parts from reference TRBV28 and TRBJ1-4): DVKVTQSSRYLVKRTGEKVFLECVQDMDHENMFWYRQDPGLGLRLIYFSYDVKMKEKGDIPEGYSVSREKKERFSLILESASTNQTSMYLCASRGTLEKLFFGSGTQLSVL.

The CDR3 DNA is TGCAGCGTTGAAGGTGGCGGCGGACTTTCTCCTGGCTACACCTTC. Translating gives CSVEGGGGLSPGYTF. The chain employs TRBV29-1 and TRBJ1-2; no reliable D call. This CDR3 contains 15 residues. The germline CDR1 and CDR2 sequences are SQVTM and ANQGSEA. V was pared by 1 base and J by 7 bases, with 19 bases between.

The V gene is TRBV7-8, the J gene TRBJ1-2; tentatively, D is TRBD1 (5 bases). The CDR3 runs to 18 residues. Germline-derived CDR1 and CDR2 are SGHVS and FQNEAQ. V was trimmed by 4 bases and J by 2 bases, leaving 23 bases between them. The CDR3 DNA sequence: TGTGCCAGCAGCTCCCCAGGGAGAGGGGTCCCCTTGAACTATGGCTACACCTTC. It encodes CASSSPGRGVPLNYGYTF.

This clonotype was recorded only once. The CDR3 does not close with the conserved phenylalanine or tryptophan, likely indicating a read error. The DNA is omitted, as the CDR3 cannot be located on it reliably, and the CDR3 follows TCRdb's listing. This chain uses TRBV10-3 with TRBJ1-2; TRBD1 is taken as the D call from the table, unchecked against the DNA. The length of the CDR3 is 14 amino acids, counting both ends. Germline-derived CDR1 and CDR2 are ENHRY and SYGVKD. This CDR3 reads CAIRGGVSDYGYSL.

This clonotype was picked up a small number of times. A much more abundant neighbour one base away suggests this may be a read error. The chain recombines TRBV20-1 with TRBJ1-2, with TRBD1 as a possible D gene (5 bases). From germline, CDR1 is DFQATT and CDR2 SNEGSKA (reference sequence). The CDR3 covers 15 residues. Trimming cost V 0 bases and J 4 bases, with 15 bases left between them. The CDR3 spells CSARDEATATYGYTF. In DNA, the CDR3 is TGCAGTGCTAGAGATGAGGCGACAGCTACCTATGGCTACACCTTC.

Turning to this clonotype: A much larger clone lies one base from this, so it may be a read error. This chain joins TRBV5-8 and TRBJ1-2, with D tentatively TRBD1 (6 bases). The V end was cut by 4 bases, the J end by 6 bases, with 16 bases between. The germline V gene encodes CDR1 SGHTS and CDR2 YDEGEE. CDR3 size: 14 residues. CDR3 nucleotide sequence: TGTGCCAGCAGCCAGGCCTACAGGGCGAATGGCTACACCTTC. Translation gives CASSQAYRANGYTF.

J is TRBJ1-3 and V is TRBV7-9; D is perhaps TRBD1 (5 bases). Trimming took 5 bases from V and 4 from J, leaving 12 bases between them. CDR1 is SEHNR, CDR2 FQNEAQ, per germline (reference sequence). The CDR3 runs to 14 residues. CDR3 loop: CASSPRGNGNTIYF. In DNA form, the CDR3 reads TGTGCCAGCAGCCCACGGGGGAACGGAAACACCATATATTTT.

The sample holds many counts of this clonotype. The V call is TRBV5-8, the J call TRBJ2-2, with D perhaps TRBD1 (5 bases). Germline CDR1 and CDR2: SGHTS and YDEGEE. This CDR3 spans 16 amino acids. Trimming pared 1 base from V and 0 bases from J, leaving 10 bases between. The CDR3 is CASSLWGSSNTGELFF. The CDR3 bases are TGTGCCAGCAGCTTGTGGGGCAGCTCGAACACCGGGGAGCTGTTTTTT.

The rearrangement joins TRBV12-3 or TRBV12-4 to TRBJ2-5; possibly TRBD1 for D (6 bases). There are 14 residues in the CDR3. Trimming removed 4 bases from V and 1 base from J, with 10 bases in between. CDR3 sequence reads: CASSSGVGQETQYF. CDR3 bases: TGTGCCAGCAGTTCAGGGGTAGGCCAAGAGACCCAGTACTTC.

This clonotype occurred many times. The chain links TRBV11-2 to TRBJ2-3; D ambiguous. CDR1 and CDR2 (germline): SGHAT, FQNNGV. The CDR3 covers 15 residues. Between the trimmed V and J ends, which lost 2 bases and 5 bases, there was a span of 14 bases. CDR3: CASSLLTLRRDTQYF. The CDR3 nucleotides read TGTGCCAGCAGCTTACTTACCCTCCGACGAGATACGCAGTATTTT.

The CDR3 sequence is CASSLTRGELFF. The DNA for the CDR3 is TGCGCCAGCAGCTTGACCAGAGGGGAGCTGTTTTTT. The chain has TRBV5-1 and TRBJ2-2; D is unresolved. Germline assignment: CDR1 SGHRS and CDR2 YFSETQ. Trimming removed 1 base at V and 8 bases at J, with 6 bases between. This CDR3 is built from 12 residues. The full variable domain, rest sourced from reference TRBV5-1 and TRBJ2-2, is KAGVTQTPRYLIKTRGQQVTLSCSPISGHRSVSWYQQTPGQGLQFLFEYFSETQRNKGNFPGRFSGRQFSNSRSEMNVSTLELGDSALYLCASSLTRGELFFGEGSRLTVL.

This clonotype was observed at least ten times. CDR3 DNA sequence: TGTGCCAGCAGCCAAGATTACGGGGACGAAGACTACGAGCAGTACTTC. Translating gives CASSQDYGDEDYEQYF. This rearrangement joins TRBV14 to TRBJ2-7, with D perhaps given as TRBD1 or TRBD2 (5 bases each). The ends were cut back, 0 bases at V and 3 bases at J, with 15 bases in the middle. This CDR3 is 16 amino acids long. The germline CDR1 and CDR2 sequences are SGHDN and FVKESK. The full variable domain, completed using reference TRBV14 and TRBJ2-7, is EAGVTQFPSHSVIEKGQTVTLRCDPISGHDNLYWYRRVMGKEIKFLLHFVKESKQDESGMPNNRFLAERTGGTYSTLKVQPAELEDSGVYFCASSQDYGDEDYEQYFGPGTRLTVT.

The sample holds a few counts of this clonotype. This may stem from a read error, because a much larger clone lies one nucleotide away. The chain uses TRBV20-1 and TRBJ2-1; tentatively, D is TRBD2 (5 bases). The V end was cut by 0 bases, the J end by 5 bases, with 20 bases between. This CDR3 region has 17 residues. CDR1 and CDR2 (germline): DFQATT, SNEGSKA (reference sequence). The CDR3 is CSARDPGLAQSHNEQFF. DNA for the CDR3: TGCAGTGCTAGAGATCCCGGGCTAGCCCAATCCCACAATGAGCAGTTCTTC.

This clonotype has ten or more counts. The chain joins TRBV2 to TRBJ1-4; D not resolved. V lost 5 bases and J 0 bases, leaving 7 bases between the germline ends. The CDR3 extends over 14 amino acids. In germline, CDR1 is SNHLY, CDR2 FYNNEI. The CDR3 loop reads CASSYQATNEKLFF. The CDR3 bases are TGTGCCAGCAGTTACCAAGCAACTAATGAAAAACTGTTTTTT. The variable domain in full, with the rest retrieved from reference TRBV2 and TRBJ1-4, is EPEVTQTPSHQVTQMGQEVILRCVPISNHLYFYWYRQILGQKVEFLVSFYNNEISEKSEIFDDQFSVERPDGSNFTLKIRSTKLEDSAMYFCASSYQATNEKLFFGSGTQLSVL.

Points on this clonotype: The DNA is omitted, as the CDR3 cannot be located on it reliably, and the CDR3 follows TCRdb's listing. The chain couples TRBV29-1 to TRBJ2-2; the table's D call, TRBD1, was not checked against the DNA. With termini counted, the CDR3 has 16 amino acids. Germline-derived CDR1 and CDR2 are SQVTM and ANQGSEA. CDR3 residues: CSVTDNYEQYFGELFF.

On this clonotype itself: A junction end diverges from the germline sequence, so it may reflect a read error. The chain employs TRBV10-3 and TRBJ2-7, with TRBD2 matching over 13 bases. CDR3 length: 13 amino acids. Per germline, CDR1 ENHRY and CDR2 SYGVKD. CDR3 DNA: TGTGCCATCCGGACTAGCGGGAGTTACGAGCAGTACTTT. The encoded protein is CAIRTSGSYEQYF.

The chain joins TRBV15 to TRBJ2-1; D not resolved. From germline, CDR1 is LNHNV and CDR2 YYDKDF (reference sequence). The germline V and J ends were trimmed by 3 bases and 5 bases, with 14 bases remaining between them. This CDR3 contains 15 residues. CDR3 in amino acids: CATSSSELVNNEQFF. CDR3 nucleotide sequence: TGTGCCACCAGCAGTTCCGAATTGGTCAACAATGAGCAGTTCTTC. The full variable domain, completed using reference TRBV15 and TRBJ2-1, is DAMVIQNPRYQVTQFGKPVTLSCSQTLNHNVMYWYQQKSSQAPKLLFHYYDKDFNNEADTPDNFQSRRPNTSFCFLDIRSPGLGDTAMYLCATSSSELVNNEQFFGPGTRLTVL.

The V gene is TRBV29-1, the J gene TRBJ1-4; D is possibly TRBD1 (5 bases). Germline V CDR1 and CDR2: SQVTM, ANQGSEA. Trimming took off 6 bases at V and 5 bases at J, with 10 bases between the two ends. CDR3 length: 12 residues. The CDR3 bases are TGCAGCGTAGGGACGGGGAATGAAAAACTGTTTTTT. It specifies CSVGTGNEKLFF.